A selection of T cell receptor beta chains follows, all from one sample in a study of beta chain features in type 1 diabetes. The data were produced by immunoSEQ multiplex PCR, yet TCRdb's version contains in-frame clones alone and is incomplete. The sample carries 400,000 to 450,000 clones, 11% to 15% recorded once. What was sequenced was naive CD4+ T cells from blood. The source is a man aged 25 to 45 in good health. Each CDR3 is given with its conserved first and last residue. The D gene is left open where the match is weak. Only some rows state a clone size, as once, few, many or a class for expanded clones.

>TRBJ2-3|TRBV27|TRBD1|-
CASSLWAGTGLQYF
TGTGCCAGCAGTTTATGGGCGGGGACAGGCCTGCAGTATTTT
>TRBJ1-4|TRBV29-1|-|-
CSVEQAWGLNEKLFF
TGCAGCGTTGAACAAGCTTGGGGATTGAATGAAAAACTGTTTTTT
>TRBJ1-1|TRBV29-1|-|few
CSVEKDTMETEAFF
TGCAGCGTTGAGAAGGATACGATGGAGACTGAAGCTTTCTTT
>TRBJ1-5|TRBV6-5|-|-
CASSRDSNQPQHF
TGTGCCAGCAGCAGAGATAGCAATCAGCCCCAGCATTTT
>TRBJ2-5|TRBV12-5|-|-
CASATGLPETQYF
TGTGCTAGTGCAACGGGGCTCCCTGAGACCCAGTACTTC
>TRBJ1-4|TRBV7-8|-|few
CASSPTTGLTNEKLFF
TGTGCCAGCAGCCCTACGACGGGGTTAACTAATGAAAAACTGTTTTTT
>TRBJ2-1|TRBV7-2|TRBD2|few
CASSLLAGAGDEQFF
TGTGCCAGCAGCTTACTAGCGGGGGCCGGGGATGAGCAGTTCTTC
>TRBJ1-2|TRBV5-4|-|few
CASSFGKNVNYGYTF
TGTGCCAGCAGCTTTGGAAAGAATGTTAACTATGGCTACACCTTC
>TRBJ2-7|TRBV7-2|-|-
CASSHRTSYEQYF
TGTGCCAGCAGCCACCGTACTTCCTACGAGCAGTACTTC
>TRBJ1-4|TRBV11-2|-|-
CASSPYRGGREKLFF
TGTGCCAGCAGCCCCTACCGGGGGGGTCGGGAAAAACTGTTTTTT
>TRBJ2-3|TRBV2|-|-
CASSERFGVGTQYF
TGTGCCAGCAGTGAACGGTTTGGGGTTGGTACGCAGTATTTT
>TRBJ2-5|TRBV7-9|TRBD2|-
CASSFGELREETQYF
TGTGCCAGCAGCTTTGGGGAGTTGCGGGAGGAGACCCAGTACTTC
>TRBJ1-5|TRBV7-9|TRBD1|-
CASSATGGGNQPQHF
TGTGCCAGCAGCGCGACAGGGGGCGGCAATCAGCCCCAGCATTTT
>TRBJ2-1|TRBV5-4|-|-
CASSLVRERQFF
TGTGCCAGCAGCTTGGTCCGGGAGCGGCAGTTCTTC
>TRBJ2-1|TRBV4-1|-|few
CASSQVTYNEQFF
TGCGCCAGCAGCCAAGTAACCTACAATGAGCAGTTCTTC
>TRBJ2-1|TRBV9|-|few
CASSGRLWDNEQFF
TGTGCCAGCAGCGGGAGACTTTGGGACAATGAGCAGTTCTTC
>TRBJ1-2|TRBV30|TRBD1|many
CAWTRQGGYGYTF
TGTGCCTGGACAAGACAGGGAGGCTATGGCTACACCTTC
>TRBJ2-1|TRBV6-5|TRBD1|-
CASTRDRDNEQFF
TGTGCCAGCACCCGTGACAGGGACAATGAGCAGTTCTTC
>TRBJ1-2|TRBV30|-|-
CARWASGYTF
TGTGCCAGATGGGCCTCTGGCTACACCTTC
>TRBJ2-2|TRBV14|TRBD1|-
CASSPMTGAVTGELFF
TGTGCCAGCAGCCCAATGACAGGGGCGGTTACCGGGGAGCTGTTTTTT
>TRBJ2-3|TRBV2|TRBD1|-
CASSDRDRGLWGTQYF
TGTGCCAGCAGTGATCGAGACAGGGGATTATGGGGTACGCAGTATTTT
>TRBJ1-5|TRBV29-1|TRBD1|few
CSVWDRGGQPQHF
TGCAGCGTTTGGGACAGGGGAGGACAGCCCCAGCATTTT
>TRBJ2-2|TRBV7-9|-|few
CASSHNRAKNTGELFF
TGTGCCAGCTCCCATAACAGGGCAAAGAACACCGGGGAGCTGTTTTTT
>TRBJ2-3|TRBV7-8|TRBD2|few
CASSPGGSGGAADTQYF
TGTGCCAGCAGCCCCGGGGGTAGCGGGGGGGCTGCAGATACGCAGTATTTT
>TRBJ2-1|TRBV6-5|-|few
CASGLREARNEQFF
TGTGCCAGCGGTTTGAGGGAGGCTCGCAATGAGCAGTTCTTC
>TRBJ2-3|TRBV27|TRBD2|-
CASSFSGGRDTQYF
TGTGCCAGCAGTTTCAGCGGGGGGAGAGATACGCAGTATTTT
>TRBJ1-5|TRBV7-8|-|-
CASSWGLQMNQPQHF
TGTGCCAGCAGCTGGGGACTGCAGATGAATCAGCCCCAGCATTTT
>TRBJ2-5|TRBV30|TRBD2|few
CAWTLRRVSGITYF
TGTGCCTGGACTCTAAGGCGGGTTAGCGGGATTACGTACTTC
>TRBJ2-7|TRBV11-2|-|few
CASSLAPSDEQYF
TGTGCCAGCAGCTTAGCCCCTTCTGACGAGCAGTACTTC
>TRBJ2-5|TRBV21-1|-|-
CASSSRQEETQYF
TGTGCCAGCAGCTCCCGACAGGAAGAGACCCAGTACTTC
>TRBJ2-4|TRBV7-2|-|few
CASSLGGIQYF
TGTGCCAGCAGCTTAGGTGGCATTCAGTACTTC
>TRBJ2-1|TRBV5-1|-|-
CASSLGSGSYNEQFF
TGCGCCAGCAGCTTGGGTAGCGGCTCCTACAATGAGCAGTTCTTC
>TRBJ1-2|TRBV27|-|-
CASTPTGKHYGYTF
TGTGCCAGCACCCCGACGGGGAAGCACTATGGCTACACCTTC
>TRBJ2-7|TRBV9|TRBD2|few
CASSRSGGHEQYF
TGTGCCAGCAGCCGTAGCGGGGGCCACGAGCAGTACTTC
>TRBJ2-5|TRBV7-2|TRBD2|-
CASKRTSGETQYF
TGTGCCAGCAAACGGACTAGCGGGGAGACCCAGTACTTC
>TRBJ1-1|TRBV2|-|-
CASRDGGATEAFF
TGTGCCAGCCGCGACGGGGGTGCTACTGAAGCTTTCTTT
>TRBJ2-7|TRBV28|TRBD1|few
CATQGVHEQYF
TGTGCCACCCAGGGGGTCCACGAGCAGTACTTC
>TRBJ2-6|TRBV5-4|TRBD1|few
CASSPTGSGANVLTF
TGTGCCAGCAGCCCGACAGGGTCTGGGGCCAACGTCCTGACTTTC
>TRBJ2-3|TRBV25-1|TRBD2|few
CASSPPQVGLAGRTQYF
TGTGCCAGCAGTCCTCCCCAAGTAGGACTAGCGGGACGTACGCAGTATTTT
>TRBJ2-1|TRBV21-1|-|few
CASRKRGGSYNEQFF
TGTGCCAGCAGAAAAAGGGGCGGGAGCTACAATGAGCAGTTCTTC
>TRBJ2-1|TRBV4-2|TRBD2|few
CASSQVLAGGQGEQFF
TGTGCCAGCAGCCAAGTCCTAGCGGGAGGGCAGGGTGAGCAGTTCTTC
>TRBJ1-5|TRBV18|-|-
CASSPQPGSNQPQHF
TGTGCCAGCTCACCGCAACCTGGGAGCAATCAGCCCCAGCATTTT
>TRBJ1-2|TRBV29-1|-|-
CSVDSQGLYYGYTF
TGCAGCGTGGATTCCCAGGGACTGTACTATGGCTACACCTTC
>TRBJ1-6|TRBV12-5|-|-
CASGLPYFGAPLHF
TGTGCTAGTGGTTTGCCGTACTTTGGGGCACCCCTCCACTTT
>TRBJ2-1|TRBV15|TRBD1|few
CATSRAPGGGEQFF
TGTGCCACCAGCAGAGCCCCAGGGGGCGGTGAGCAGTTCTTC
>TRBJ2-1|TRBV7-9|-|few
CASSISTAWEFF
TGTGCCAGCAGCATCTCGACAGCATGGGAGTTCTTC
>TRBJ2-2|TRBV18|-|few
CASSTRTETGELFF
TGTGCCAGCTCAACTCGGACGGAGACCGGGGAGCTGTTTTTT
>TRBJ2-1|TRBV7-7|TRBD2|-
CASSRTSGIPYNEQFF
TGTGCTAGCAGCCGGACTAGCGGGATACCATACAATGAGCAGTTCTTC
>TRBJ2-3|TRBV29-1|-|-
CSVSRGVPTDTQYF
TGCAGCGTTTCCCGCGGGGTTCCCACAGATACGCAGTATTTT
>TRBJ2-4|TRBV7-2|-|few
CASSLVGLTKNIQYF
TGTGCCAGCAGCTTAGTTGGTCTTACCAAAAACATTCAGTACTTC
>TRBJ1-1|TRBV29-1|TRBD1|-
CSVSTGMGEAFF
TGCAGCGTTTCGACAGGGATGGGTGAAGCTTTCTTT